A single sample gave rise to the 3 T cell receptor beta chains below, sequenced in a study of cytomegalovirus exposure and HLA in healthy donors. This PCR relied on a set of 60 Vbeta primers and 13 Jbeta primers. Measured with immunoSEQ multiplex PCR; TCRdb has only the in-frame clones, and not every one. The table lists 100,000 to 150,000 clones, about 80% of them singletons. The source material was PBMCs. The receptor set was obtained from a man aged 40-49 years in good health and CMV-seronegative.

The gene calls are TRBV9 and TRBJ2-2; 10 bases agree with TRBD1. Unmatched junction bases numbered 3, after V lost 3 bases and J lost 1 base. There are 16 residues in the CDR3. Germline V gene lookup returns CDR1 SGDLS and CDR2 YYNGEE. CDR3 DNA sequence: TGTGCCAGCAGCGCTTGGGACAGGGGGAACACCGGGGAGCTGTTTTTT. It translates to CASSAWDRGNTGELFF. Full variable domain (missing parts from reference TRBV9 and TRBJ2-2): DSGVTQTPKHLITATGQRVTLRCSPRSGDLSVYWYQQSLDQGLQFLIQYYNGEERAKGNILERFSAQQFPDLHSELNLSSLELGDSALYFCASSAWDRGNTGELFFGEGSRLTVL.

V gene TRBV19 combines with J gene TRBJ2-5; perhaps TRBD2 as D (6 bases). The CDR3 totals 14 residues. From germline, CDR1 is LNHDA and CDR2 SQIVND (reference sequence). Trimming stripped 5 bases from V and 3 bases from J, with 13 bases between. CDR3 nucleotide sequence: TGTGCCAGTAGTGTCACGGGGGTTGAAGAGACCCAGTACTTC. Amino acid sequence: CASSVTGVEETQYF.

This clone was detected once. V usage is TRBV11-2 and J usage is TRBJ2-5; 8 nucleotides agree with TRBD1. J was trimmed by 3 bases and V by 5 bases; bases with no gene match: 2. Germline CDR1 is SGHAT and CDR2 is FQNNGV. The CDR3 contains 13 residues. The CDR3: CASSADREETQYF. The CDR3 DNA sequence: TGTGCCAGCAGCGCGGACAGGGAAGAGACCCAGTACTTC.